Following are 23 T cell receptor beta chains from one sample sequenced in a study of metastatic and nonmetastatic thyroid tumors. TCRdb re-called the PCR reads through MiXCR. Of roughly 40,000 clones in the sample, about 12% were seen once. No patient had received any treatment before thyroid surgery. The specimen sequenced was blood. Receptors were obtained from a male donor with papillary thyroid cancer or a benign thyroid nodule (not recorded which). Some clones in this sample may be carry-over from other donors' samples.

V and J are TRBV19 and TRBJ2-2; 7 bases line up with TRBD2. The CDR3 contains 15 residues. The V and J ends lost 7 bases and 1 base, in that order; junction bases with no gene match: 6. Per germline, CDR1 LNHDA and CDR2 SQIVND (reference sequence). The CDR3 protein is CASITLALNTGELFF. Here the CDR3 DNA reads TGTGCCAGTATCACACTAGCGCTGAACACCGGGGAGCTGTTTTTT. Filled out from reference TRBV19 and TRBJ2-2, the complete variable domain reads DGGITQSPKYLFRKEGQNVTLSCEQNLNHDAMYWYRQDPGQGLRLIYYSQIVNDFQKGDIAEGYSVSREKKESFPLTVTSAQKNPTAFYLCASITLALNTGELFFGEGSRLTVL.

Many counts were recorded for this clone. CDR3 nucleotide sequence: TGTGCCAGCAGCTTAGGTCGGAGGAGGAACTATGGCTACACCTTC. Its translation is CASSLGRRRNYGYTF. The chain combines TRBV7-2 with TRBJ1-2; no firm D call. The V end lost 1 base, the J end lost 2 bases, and 11 bases lay between the germline ends. This CDR3 has 15 residues. Germline CDR1 is SGHTA and CDR2 is FQGNSA.

This clone was observed many times. The chain employs TRBV24-1 and TRBJ2-1; D is perhaps TRBD1 or TRBD2 (5 bases each). V lost 9 bases, J lost 5 bases, and 10 bases lay in between. Per germline, CDR1 KGHDR and CDR2 SFDVKD. CDR3 length equals 12 residues. The CDR3 sequence: CATRDVNNEQFF. CDR3 nucleotide sequence: TGTGCCACCCGGGACGTAAACAATGAGCAGTTCTTC.

At least ten counts were recorded for this clone. This rearrangement joins TRBV12-3 or TRBV12-4 to TRBJ2-5; the match to TRBD1 covers 9 bases. The CDR3 length is 14 residues. Trimming removed 6 bases from V and 5 bases from J; junction bases left unmatched: 7. The CDR3 protein is CASRWTGVRETQYF. The CDR3 DNA reads as TGTGCCAGCAGGTGGACAGGGGTCCGGGAGACCCAGTACTTC.

The table lists this clone with a few counts. The V gene is TRBV19, the J gene TRBJ1-1; no firm D call. Trimming left V 6 bases short and J 5 bases short, with 19 bases between. Germline CDR1 LNHDA, CDR2 SQIVND (reference sequence). The CDR3 spans 15 residues. The CDR3 sequence is CASRTRQGPNTEAFF. For the CDR3, the DNA is TGTGCCAGTAGGACGAGACAAGGCCCAAATACTGAAGCTTTCTTT.

This clone has ten or more counts. The same CDR3 is also encoded by other DNA sequences in this sample. V and J are TRBV7-2 and TRBJ1-2; 9 bases are shared with TRBD1. This CDR3 spans 13 amino acids. V shed 5 bases, J shed 6 bases, and the junction held 4 bases outside the gene matches. Germline CDR1 is SGHTA and CDR2 is FQGNSA. CDR3 sequence: CASSPRDRDGYTF. The CDR3 coding sequence is TGTGCCAGCAGCCCACGGGACAGGGATGGCTACACCTTC. Using reference TRBV7-2 and TRBJ1-2 for the parts outside the CDR3, the full variable domain is GAGVSQSPSNKVTEKGKDVELRCDPISGHTALYWYRQSLGQGLEFLIYFQGNSAPDKSGLPSDRFSAERTGGSVSTLTIQRTQQEDSAVYLCASSPRDRDGYTFGSGTRLTVV.

The V call is TRBV27, the J call TRBJ2-7, with 7 bases matching TRBD1. Germline V gene sequence: CDR1 MNHEY, CDR2 SMNVEV (reference sequence). Losses at the gene ends were 7 bases for V and 9 bases for J; bases not matched to a gene: 15. The CDR3 covers 14 residues. This CDR3 is CASTIEGALGGQYF. In nucleotides, the CDR3 is TGTGCCAGCACCATTGAGGGGGCTCTCGGCGGGCAGTACTTC.

At least ten counts were recorded for this clone. The chain has TRBV28 and TRBJ1-3; possible D gene TRBD1, 6 bases. V was pared by 5 bases and J by 0 bases, with 14 bases between. The germline V gene encodes CDR1 MDHEN and CDR2 SYDVKM. CDR3 length: 16 amino acids. The CDR3 coding sequence is TGTGCCAGCAGTCCCCCGGGGACATTCTCTGGAAACACCATATATTTT. Amino acid sequence: CASSPPGTFSGNTIYF.

This clone showed up many times. The V call is TRBV6-1, the J call TRBJ2-1, with 7 bases that match TRBD2. Unmatched junction bases numbered 3, after V lost 1 base and J lost 3 bases. CDR3 length equals 15 residues. Germline CDR1 is MNHNS and CDR2 is SASEGT. The CDR3 sequence: CASSEVWGGYNEQFF. DNA for the CDR3: TGTGCCAGCAGTGAAGTTTGGGGGGGCTACAATGAGCAGTTCTTC.

This clone was seen ten or more times. The DNA of the CDR3 is TGTGCCAGCAGCCTGCAATCAGAGGGGGAGCAGTTCTTC. Translating it yields CASSLQSEGEQFF. V is TRBV3-1 and J is TRBJ2-1; D possibly matches TRBD1 or TRBD2 (5 bases each). Trimming removed 4 bases at V and 10 bases at J, with 14 bases between. The CDR3 is made up of 13 amino acids. In germline, CDR1 is LGHDT, CDR2 YNNKEL (reference sequence).

The V and J genes are TRBV5-6 and TRBJ2-5; D possibly matches TRBD1 or TRBD2 (5 bases each). V lost 0 bases to trimming and J lost 9 bases, with 15 bases between them. Germline CDR1 SGHDT, CDR2 YYEEEE. The CDR3 is made up of 14 amino acids. CDR3 amino acids: CASSLASGTGAQYF. The CDR3 nucleotides are TGTGCCAGCAGCTTGGCTTCGGGGACCGGGGCCCAGTACTTC.

This clone was detected many times. The V and J genes are TRBV4-3 and TRBJ2-7; D unclear. Germline V lookup: CDR1 LGHNA, CDR2 YSLEER. V lost 0 bases and J 6 bases, leaving 15 bases between the germline ends. This CDR3 region has 15 residues. CDR3 region: CASSQERRLLGEQYF. DNA for the CDR3: TGCGCCAGCAGCCAAGAAAGGAGACTCCTCGGCGAGCAGTACTTC.

This clone was detected many times. The chain combines TRBV7-9 with TRBJ2-7, with D possibly TRBD2 on 7 matching bases. The CDR3 loop spans 15 amino acids. Germline assignment: CDR1 SEHNR and CDR2 FQNEAQ (reference sequence). V lost 0 bases and J 6 bases, leaving 15 bases between the germline ends. CDR3 coding DNA: TGTGCCAGCAGCTTAGCAACGGGGGGCCCCTCCGAGCAGTACTTC. It translates to CASSLATGGPSEQYF. Drawing the rest from reference TRBV7-9 and TRBJ2-7, the complete variable domain is DTGVSQNPRHKITKRGQNVTFRCDPISEHNRLYWYRQTLGQGPEFLTYFQNEAQLEKSRLLSDRFSAERPKGSFSTLEIQRTEQGDSAMYLCASSLATGGPSEQYFGPGTRLTVT.

The V call is TRBV6-1, the J call TRBJ1-3; D is uncertain. The V and J ends lost 3 bases and 6 bases respectively, with 15 bases between them. CDR1 is MNHNS, CDR2 SASEGT, per germline. This CDR3 comprises 15 residues. CDR3 coding DNA: TGTGCCAGCAGTGATCGTACAGCGGTGGTAAACACCATATATTTT. This gives the protein CASSDRTAVVNTIYF.

This clone was seen at least ten times. The genes are TRBV11-2 and TRBJ2-7, with 7 positions matching TRBD1. The ends lost 5 bases at V and 2 bases at J; junction bases unmatched: 9. Germline CDR1 reads SGHAT; CDR2 reads FQNNGV. The CDR3 spans 15 residues. CDR3 DNA: TGTGCCAGCAGCCGACAGGGTAGTACTCCCTACGAGCAGTACTTC. It translates to CASSRQGSTPYEQYF.

Note on this clone: One end of the junction fails to match germline, which may point to a read error. The chain is built from TRBV4-3 and TRBJ1-5, with a weak D call TRBD1 (5 bases). CDR1 is LGHNA, CDR2 YSLEER, per germline. CDR3 size: 15 residues. The CDR3 DNA follows: TGCGCCAGCACCCCAGGGTGGGGTTGGAATCATCCCCAGCATTTT. Translation: CASTPGWGWNHPQHF.

This clone has a handful of counts. One end of the junction fails to match germline, which may point to a read error. The chain is built from TRBV6-2 or TRBV6-3 and TRBJ2-3, with TRBD1 matching over 9 bases. This CDR3 contains 15 residues. CDR1 and CDR2 from the germline V gene are MNHEY and SVGEGT. The CDR3 region is CAGSDGQGSTDTQYF. CDR3 nucleotides: TGTGCCGGCAGTGACGGACAGGGGTCCACAGATACGCAGTATTTT.

The CDR3 DNA is TGTGCCAGCAGTTTTGAACTAGCGGGGATCTACGAGCAGTACTTC. Encoded protein: CASSFELAGIYEQYF. V is TRBV6-6 and J is TRBJ2-7; 10 nucleotides match TRBD2. J was trimmed by 3 bases and V by 4 bases; bases with no gene match: 6. Looked up from germline, CDR1 is MNHNY and CDR2 is SVGAGI (reference sequence). CDR3 length: 15 amino acids.

The chain's CDR3 is CASSSILDAHQETQYF. The CDR3 DNA is TGTGCCAGCAGCTCCATACTGGACGCCCACCAAGAGACCCAGTACTTC. This rearrangement joins TRBV7-6 to TRBJ2-5, with D hard to call. The CDR3 runs 16 residues. Germline values: CDR1 SGHVS, CDR2 FNYEAQ. V was cut by 4 bases and J by 0 bases, with 15 bases left in between.

This clone was counted many times. This chain links TRBV11-1 with TRBJ2-3; either TRBD1 or TRBD2 may supply D (5 bases each). Deletions cut 2 bases from V and 0 bases from J, with 12 bases between. The CDR3 spans 16 residues. The germline CDR1 and CDR2 sequences are SGHAT and FQDESV (reference sequence). CDR3 DNA sequence: TGTGCCAGCAGCTTAAAGTACGGGGCTAGCACAGATACGCAGTATTTT. Residues: CASSLKYGASTDTQYF.

Sample share makes this clone medium-sized. The chain employs TRBV6-1 and TRBJ2-7; unclear D gene. The CDR3 contains 11 residues. V gave up 6 bases and J gave up 0 bases, with 3 bases separating them. Germline CDR1 reads MNHNS; CDR2 reads SASEGT. The CDR3 bases are TGTGCCAGCAGAGGCTCCTACGAGCAGTACTTC. Translating gives CASRGSYEQYF.

This clone was counted ten times or more. V is TRBV9 and J is TRBJ2-7; either TRBD1 or TRBD2 may supply D (5 bases each). In germline, CDR1 is SGDLS, CDR2 YYNGEE. This CDR3 is 14 amino acids long. V lost 0 bases and J 5 bases, leaving 12 bases between the germline ends. The CDR3 here is CASSVGWGKDEQYF. The CDR3 coding sequence is TGTGCCAGCAGCGTAGGATGGGGGAAGGACGAGCAGTACTTC.

This clone was detected many times. This chain joins TRBV4-1 and TRBJ2-7; possible D gene TRBD1, 5 bases. Germline CDR1 and CDR2: MGHRA and YSYEKL. This CDR3 contains 15 residues. The germline V and J ends were trimmed by 0 bases and 3 bases, with 12 bases remaining between them. In DNA, the CDR3 is TGCGCCAGCAGCCAAGATCCGACAGTTTACTACGAGCAGTACTTC. Translating gives CASSQDPTVYYEQYF.